This is a list of T cell receptor beta chains from one sample in a study of pediatric ulcerative colitis. Libraries were prepared by immunoSEQ multiplex PCR; TCRdb keeps only in-frame clonotypes and omits some of them. This sample has around 34,000 clones; about 81% occur once, and the top ten carry around 0.96%. The sample consisted of gut tissue. The receptors come from a boy aged 5-17 years with mild ulcerative colitis. Each CDR3 is given with its conserved first and last residue. D genes are given only for firm matches. Clone size appears in some rows only: once, few, many, or a class for an expanded clone.

j_call v_call cdr3_length d_call clone_size cdr3_aa cdr3_nt
TRBJ1-1 TRBV5-4 13 NA NA CASSLDEVSKAFF TGTGCCAGCAGCTTGGATGAGGTCAGCAAAGCTTTCTTT
TRBJ2-5 TRBV4-2 17 TRBD2 NA CASSQASGGGALETQYF TGTGCCAGCAGCCAAGCGTCTGGCGGGGGGGCCCTTGAGACCCAGTACTTC
TRBJ1-5 TRBV4-1 12 NA NA CASSHPNQPQHF TGCGCCAGCAGCCACCCCAATCAGCCCCAGCATTTT
TRBJ2-2 TRBV5-1 13 NA NA CASSLALSGELFF TGCGCCAGCAGCTTGGCCCTTTCCGGGGAGCTGTTTTTT
TRBJ2-1 TRBV5-4 15 NA NA CASSLWAGRPNEQFF TGTGCCAGCAGCTTGTGGGCGGGGCGCCCCAATGAGCAGTTCTTC
TRBJ2-3 TRBV13 14 TRBD2 NA CASKIAGGPDTQYF TGTGCCAGCAAAATAGCGGGGGGGCCAGATACGCAGTATTTT
TRBJ2-2 TRBV29-1 10 NA NA CSVELGELFF TGCAGCGTTGAACTCGGGGAGCTGTTTTTT
TRBJ1-5 TRBV10-3 13 NA NA CAISGSGDQPQHF TGTGCCATCAGTGGCTCAGGGGATCAGCCCCAGCATTTT
TRBJ1-2 TRBV5-6 14 NA NA CASSLVRSPYGYTF TGTGCCAGCAGCTTGGTGAGGTCGCCCTATGGCTACACCTTC
TRBJ2-5 TRBV5-1 15 TRBD1 NA CASSLIGTDLETQYF TGCGCCAGCAGCTTGATCGGGACAGACCTAGAGACCCAGTACTTC
TRBJ1-1 TRBV6-1 15 NA NA CASSEGFRMNTEAFF TGTGCCAGCAGTGAAGGGTTCAGAATGAACACTGAAGCTTTCTTT
TRBJ2-2 TRBV7-2 16 TRBD1 NA CASSFRTGGSTGELFF TGTGCCAGCAGCTTTCGGACAGGGGGGAGCACCGGGGAGCTGTTTTTT
TRBJ2-5 TRBV30 15 TRBD1 NA CAWSRGTGGGYDQYF TGTGCCTGGAGCCGCGGGACAGGGGGGGGGTATGACCAGTACTTC
TRBJ2-3 TRBV4-2 13 NA NA CASAVGSTDTQYF TGTGCCAGCGCGGTGGGGAGTACAGATACGCAGTATTTT
TRBJ1-6 TRBV19 15 NA NA CASSIRDGYNSPLHF TGTGCCAGTAGTATCAGGGACGGTTATAATTCACCCCTCCACTTT
TRBJ1-6 TRBV25-1 14 NA NA CASSEYGWNSPLHF TGTGCCAGCAGTGAATACGGGTGGAATTCACCCCTCCACTTT
TRBJ1-1 TRBV19 16 TRBD1 NA CASSTRQGWRDTEAFF TGTGCCAGTAGTACCCGACAGGGGTGGCGTGACACTGAAGCTTTCTTT
TRBJ1-6 TRBV19 15 NA NA CASSIEWDTLSTLHF TGTGCCAGTAGTATTGAGTGGGACACACTTTCGACCCTCCACTTT
TRBJ2-3 TRBV4-1 15 NA NA CASSLRGFRGDTQYF TGCGCCAGCAGCCTGCGCGGGTTTAGAGGGGATACGCAGTATTTT
TRBJ1-2 TRBV7-9 16 TRBD1 NA CASSPSDGTGSYGYTF TGTGCCAGCAGCCCCTCGGACGGGACAGGGTCTTATGGCTACACCTTC
TRBJ2-7 TRBV29-1 12 NA NA CSTRVPGYEQYF TGCAGCACCCGGGTCCCGGGGTACGAGCAGTACTTC
TRBJ2-4 TRBV5-1 15 NA NA CASSSQDRRGNIQYF TGCGCCAGCAGCTCCCAGGACAGGCGGGGGAACATTCAGTACTTC
TRBJ1-2 TRBV5-8 12 NA NA CASSLANYGYTF TGTGCCAGCAGCTTGGCTAACTATGGCTACACCTTC
TRBJ2-3 TRBV7-9 16 NA NA CASSLGSLGDADTQYF TGTGCCAGCAGCTTGGGTAGCTTGGGGGACGCAGATACGCAGTATTTT
TRBJ2-1 TRBV6-1 14 NA once CASSENGDYNEQFF TGTGCCAGCAGTGAAAATGGAGACTACAATGAGCAGTTCTTC
TRBJ1-2 TRBV11-2 13 NA few CASSSGAGVGYTF TGTGCCAGCAGTTCCGGGGCGGGGGTTGGCTACACCTTC
TRBJ1-2 TRBV4-1 13 NA few CASSQVGDYGYTF TGCGCCAGCAGCCAAGTGGGAGACTATGGCTACACCTTC